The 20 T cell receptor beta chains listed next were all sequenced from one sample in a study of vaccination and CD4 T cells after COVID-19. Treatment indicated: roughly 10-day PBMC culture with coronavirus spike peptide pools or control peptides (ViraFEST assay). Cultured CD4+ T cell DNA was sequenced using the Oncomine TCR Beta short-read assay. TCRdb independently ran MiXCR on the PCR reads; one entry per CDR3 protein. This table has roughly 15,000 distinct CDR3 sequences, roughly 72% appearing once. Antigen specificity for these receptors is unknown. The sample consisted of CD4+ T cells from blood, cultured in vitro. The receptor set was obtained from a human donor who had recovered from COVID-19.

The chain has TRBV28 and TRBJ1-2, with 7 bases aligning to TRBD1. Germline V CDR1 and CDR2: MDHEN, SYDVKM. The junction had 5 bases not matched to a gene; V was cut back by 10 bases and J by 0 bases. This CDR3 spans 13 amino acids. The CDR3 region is CATRDRANYGYTF. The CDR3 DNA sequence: TGTGCCACCCGGGACAGAGCTAACTATGGCTACACCTTC.

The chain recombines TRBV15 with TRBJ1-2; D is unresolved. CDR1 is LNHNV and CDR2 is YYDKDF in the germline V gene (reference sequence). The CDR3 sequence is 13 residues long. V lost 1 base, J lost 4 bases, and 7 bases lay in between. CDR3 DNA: TGTGCCACCAGCAGAGTCCAGACCTATGGCTACACCTTC. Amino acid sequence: CATSRVQTYGYTF.

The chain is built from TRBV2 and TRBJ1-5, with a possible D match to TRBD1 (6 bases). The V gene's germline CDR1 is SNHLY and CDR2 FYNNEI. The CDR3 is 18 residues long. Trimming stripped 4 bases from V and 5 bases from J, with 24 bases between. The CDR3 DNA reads TGTGCCAGCAGTGGAATGTGGGGGGCCCTGGGTGGGCATCAGCCCCAGCATTTT. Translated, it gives CASSGMWGALGGHQPQHF.

CDR3 in DNA: TGTGCCTGGAAAGGAGGGAACACTGAAGCTTTCTTT. It yields the protein CAWKGGNTEAFF. The chain has TRBV30 and TRBJ1-1; D call uncertain. Germline CDR1 reads GTSNPN; CDR2 reads SVGIG (reference sequence). The V gene lost 4 bases and the J gene lost 1 base, with 7 bases spanning the gap. This CDR3 has 12 amino acids.

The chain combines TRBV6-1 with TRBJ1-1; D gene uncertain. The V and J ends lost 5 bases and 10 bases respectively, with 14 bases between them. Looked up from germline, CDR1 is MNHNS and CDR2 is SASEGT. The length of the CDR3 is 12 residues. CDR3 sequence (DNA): TGTGCCAGCAGTCCACTATCCTGGGGAGCTTTCTTT. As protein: CASSPLSWGAFF.

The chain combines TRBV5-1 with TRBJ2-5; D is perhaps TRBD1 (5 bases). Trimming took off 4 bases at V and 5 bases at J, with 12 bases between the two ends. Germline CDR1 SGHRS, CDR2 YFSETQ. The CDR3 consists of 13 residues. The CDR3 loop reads CASSQTGSETQYF. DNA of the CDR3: TGCGCCAGCAGCCAAACAGGTTCTGAGACCCAGTACTTC.

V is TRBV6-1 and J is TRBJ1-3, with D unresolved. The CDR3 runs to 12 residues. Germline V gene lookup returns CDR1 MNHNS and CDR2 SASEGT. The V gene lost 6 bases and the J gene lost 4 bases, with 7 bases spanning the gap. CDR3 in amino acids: CASSSTGNTIYF. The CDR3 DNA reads TGTGCCAGCAGCAGTACCGGAAACACCATATATTTT.

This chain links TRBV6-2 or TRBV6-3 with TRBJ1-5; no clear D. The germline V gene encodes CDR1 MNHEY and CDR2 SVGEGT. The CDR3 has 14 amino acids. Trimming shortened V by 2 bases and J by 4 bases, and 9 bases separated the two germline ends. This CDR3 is CASSYPPRNQPQHF. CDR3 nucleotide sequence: TGTGCCAGCAGTTACCCCCCCAGGAATCAGCCCCAGCATTTT.

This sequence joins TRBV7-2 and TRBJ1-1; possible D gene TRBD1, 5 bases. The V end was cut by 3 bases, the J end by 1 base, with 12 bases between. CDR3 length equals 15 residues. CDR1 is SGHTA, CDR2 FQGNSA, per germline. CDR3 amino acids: CASSLVRGTNTEAFF. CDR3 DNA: TGTGCCAGCAGCTTGGTCCGGGGGACGAACACTGAAGCTTTCTTT.

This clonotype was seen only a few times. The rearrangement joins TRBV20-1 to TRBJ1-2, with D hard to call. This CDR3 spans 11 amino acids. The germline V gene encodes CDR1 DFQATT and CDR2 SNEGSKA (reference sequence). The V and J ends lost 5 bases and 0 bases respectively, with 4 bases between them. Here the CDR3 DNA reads TGCAGTGCTGAAGCTAACTATGGCTACACCTTC. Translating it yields CSAEANYGYTF.

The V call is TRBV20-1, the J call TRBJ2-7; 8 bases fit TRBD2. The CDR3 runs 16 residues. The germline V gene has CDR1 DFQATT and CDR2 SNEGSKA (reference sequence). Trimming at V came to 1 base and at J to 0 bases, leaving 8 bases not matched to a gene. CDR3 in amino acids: CSARAGGRIHSYEQYF. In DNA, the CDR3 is TGCAGTGCTAGAGCGGGCGGGAGGATACACTCCTACGAGCAGTACTTC.

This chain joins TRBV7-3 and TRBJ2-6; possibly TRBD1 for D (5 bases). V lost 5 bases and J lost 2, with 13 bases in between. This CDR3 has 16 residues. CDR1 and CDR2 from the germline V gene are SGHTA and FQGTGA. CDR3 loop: CASSPPPGTGANVLTF. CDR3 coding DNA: TGTGCCAGCAGCCCTCCCCCAGGGACTGGGGCCAACGTCCTGACTTTC.

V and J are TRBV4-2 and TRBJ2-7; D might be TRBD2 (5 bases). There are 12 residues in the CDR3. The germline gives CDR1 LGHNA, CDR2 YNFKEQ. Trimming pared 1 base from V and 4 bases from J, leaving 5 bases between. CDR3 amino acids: CASSQGGYEQYF. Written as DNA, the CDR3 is TGTGCCAGCAGCCAAGGAGGGTACGAGCAGTACTTC.

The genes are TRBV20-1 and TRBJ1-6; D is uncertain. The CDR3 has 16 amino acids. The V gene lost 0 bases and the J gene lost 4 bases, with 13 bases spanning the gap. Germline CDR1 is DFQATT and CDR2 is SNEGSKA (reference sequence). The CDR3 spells CSARDGQKFYNSPLHF. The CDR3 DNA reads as TGCAGTGCTAGAGACGGGCAGAAGTTTTATAATTCACCCCTCCACTTT.

The CDR3: CASSLAQGGGYGYTF. The CDR3 nucleotides are TGTGCCAGCAGCTTAGCGCAGGGGGGGGGCTATGGCTACACCTTC. This sequence joins TRBV7-2 and TRBJ1-2; 7 bases fit TRBD1. Germline V lookup: CDR1 SGHTA, CDR2 FQGNSA. This CDR3 comprises 15 residues. The V segment lost 0 bases and the J segment 4 bases; nucleotides outside the gene matches: 5. The full variable domain, in which reference TRBV7-2 and TRBJ1-2 provide the parts outside the CDR3, is GAGVSQSPSNKVTEKGKDVELRCDPISGHTALYWYRQSLGQGLEFLIYFQGNSAPDKSGLPSDRFSAERTGGSVSTLTIQRTQQEDSAVYLCASSLAQGGGYGYTFGSGTRLTVV.

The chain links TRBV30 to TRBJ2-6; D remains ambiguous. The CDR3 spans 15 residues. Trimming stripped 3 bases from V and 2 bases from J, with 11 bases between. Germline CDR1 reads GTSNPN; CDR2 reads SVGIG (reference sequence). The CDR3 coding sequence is TGTGCCTGGAGGGGTATCGAAACTGGGGCCAACGTCCTGACTTTC. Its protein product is CAWRGIETGANVLTF.

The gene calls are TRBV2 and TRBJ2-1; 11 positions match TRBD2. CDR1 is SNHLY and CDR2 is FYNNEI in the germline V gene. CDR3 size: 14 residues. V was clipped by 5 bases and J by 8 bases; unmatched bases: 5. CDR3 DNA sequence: TGTGCCAGCAGTACTAGCGGGAGTTTGGATGAGCAGTTCTTC. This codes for CASSTSGSLDEQFF. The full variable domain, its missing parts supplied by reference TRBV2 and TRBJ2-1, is EPEVTQTPSHQVTQMGQEVILRCVPISNHLYFYWYRQILGQKVEFLVSFYNNEISEKSEIFDDQFSVERPDGSNFTLKIRSTKLEDSAMYFCASSTSGSLDEQFFGPGTRLTVL.

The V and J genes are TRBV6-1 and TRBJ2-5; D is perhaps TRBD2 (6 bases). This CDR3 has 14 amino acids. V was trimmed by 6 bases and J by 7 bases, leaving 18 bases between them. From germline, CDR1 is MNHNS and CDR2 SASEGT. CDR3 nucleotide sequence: TGTGCCAGCAGATCCCCGGGAGCCCCAGCGACCCAGTACTTC. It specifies CASRSPGAPATQYF.

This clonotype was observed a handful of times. The CDR3 region is CASSPAQEGRNGYTF. The CDR3, as DNA: TGCGCCAGCAGCCCGGCCCAGGAGGGAAGGAATGGCTACACCTTC. The chain combines TRBV4-1 with TRBJ1-2; D remains unclear. V was trimmed by 4 bases and J by 6 bases, leaving 18 bases between them. This CDR3 comprises 15 residues. Germline V CDR1 and CDR2: MGHRA, YSYEKL.

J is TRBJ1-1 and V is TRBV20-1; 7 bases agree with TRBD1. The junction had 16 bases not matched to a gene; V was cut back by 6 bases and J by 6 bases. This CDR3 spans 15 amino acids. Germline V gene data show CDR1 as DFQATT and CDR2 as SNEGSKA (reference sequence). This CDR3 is CSAPNAGTVLPEAFF. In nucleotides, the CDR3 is TGCAGTGCCCCGAACGCCGGGACAGTCCTTCCTGAAGCTTTCTTT.